This TCR beta chain was sequenced during a study of OX40 agonist ivuxolimab in advanced cancers. Study overall: Age averaged approximately 60 years (range about 23 to 80), and more than 80% were male.

The CDR3 contains 14 residues. Germline V gene data show CDR1 as ENHRY and CDR2 as SYGVKD. Trimming pared 2 bases from V and 6 bases from J, leaving 13 bases between. Method: immunoSEQ multiplex PCR; TCRdb's copy keeps in-frame clones and lacks some. The data hold fewer than 75,000 clones, with roughly 89% observed a single time. The chain couples TRBV10-3 to TRBJ2-5; unclear D gene. The TCR sequence derives from an adult with an advanced solid tumor such as melanoma, head and neck, liver or kidney cancer. The sequenced sample was CD4+ or CD8+ T cells sorted from blood, obtained in a trial of the OX40 agonist ivuxolimab. The CDR3 DNA is TGTGCCATCAGTGAGCCCCTGAAGGGTCAGACCCAGTACTTC. Its protein is CAISEPLKGQTQYF.